The clone carrying this T cell receptor (beta chain) has just one count. Its specificity is not known. Libraries were prepared by immunoSEQ multiplex PCR; TCRdb keeps only in-frame clonotypes and omits some of them. The repertoire holds some 170,000 clones, with 86% as singletons. The donors were members of the validation cohort, which comprised 120 subjects and was separate from the first cohort of 666 subjects. Trimming took 10 bases from V and 0 from J; bases not matched to a gene: 7. The CDR3 loop spans 16 amino acids. The V gene's germline CDR1 is SNHLY and CDR2 FYNNEI. The data were taken from a study of cytomegalovirus exposure and HLA in healthy donors. Across the study: The roughly 120 validation repertoires used the same platform as the 550 to 800 first-cohort repertoires (as reported by a later analysis).

The study's findings and limits: The authors listed 164 TCR beta chains as cytomegalovirus-associated. The study found most TCR sequences rare, yet found some public TCRs in many donors.

The sequence derives from a woman between 18 and 29 years old in good health and CMV-seronegative. V is TRBV2 and J is TRBJ2-1; 12 nucleotides agree with TRBD2. Sequencing used PBMCs. The CDR3 DNA reads TGTGCCACGGGACTAGCGGGCCCGAGCTCCTACAATGAGCAGTTCTTC. It specifies CATGLAGPSSYNEQFF.